The 27 T cell receptor beta chains below all came from one sample that was sequenced in a study of shared clonotypes between healthy human individuals. This table comes from immunoSEQ multiplex PCR, and its TCRdb copy is limited to in-frame clones, with some not included. The repertoire holds fewer than 2.5 million clones, with under 95% as singletons. The specimen sequenced was naive CD4+ T cells from PBMCs. Subset noted: CD45RA+ positively selected. These receptors originate from a man aged 18 to 29 in good health. Some clones in this sample may be carry-over from other donors' samples.

The V and J genes are TRBV7-2 and TRBJ1-4; D is unclear. Trimming removed 5 bases from V and 10 bases from J, with 14 bases in between. Germline V gene lookup returns CDR1 SGHTA and CDR2 FQGNSA. The CDR3 is 13 residues long. The CDR3 nucleotides read TGTGCCAGCAGCATAGATGGGAAGGGAAAACTGTTTTTT. This codes for CASSIDGKGKLFF.

The rearrangement uses TRBV9 and TRBJ2-5; D is ambiguous. CDR3 length: 14 residues. V gave up 0 bases and J gave up 2 bases, with 8 bases separating them. Germline V gives CDR1 SGDLS, CDR2 YYNGEE. The CDR3 spells CASSVEVGQETQYF. As DNA, the CDR3 is TGTGCCAGCAGCGTAGAGGTTGGGCAAGAGACCCAGTACTTC.

Note on this clone: The same CDR3 is also encoded by other DNA sequences in this sample. This rearrangement joins TRBV18 to TRBJ1-1, with 7 bases aligning to TRBD1. J lost 1 base, V lost 1 base, and 0 bases had no gene match. The germline CDR1 and CDR2 sequences are KGHSH and LQKENI. The CDR3 has 14 amino acids. For the CDR3, the DNA is TGTGCCAGCTCACCACGACAGGGGAACACTGAAGCTTTCTTT. Encoded protein: CASSPRQGNTEAFF.

Note on this clone: Other DNA sequences in this sample translate to the same CDR3. This chain joins TRBV18 and TRBJ2-3; the match to TRBD2 covers 8 bases. J gave up 5 bases and V 6 bases, and 4 bases lay outside the gene matches. CDR3 length equals 13 residues. From germline, CDR1 is KGHSH and CDR2 LQKENI. CDR3 in DNA: TGTGCCAGCTCCCCCGGGACTAGAGATACGCAGTATTTT. Translating it yields CASSPGTRDTQYF.

The chain carries TRBV28 and TRBJ2-5; D gene uncertain. The CDR3 is 13 amino acids. V lost 8 bases and J lost 5, with 15 bases in between. The germline V gene has CDR1 MDHEN and CDR2 SYDVKM. CDR3 sequence: CASERGRLETQYF. In DNA form, the CDR3 reads TGTGCCAGCGAAAGAGGTCGGCTGGAGACCCAGTACTTC.

This clone appeared a few times. The rearrangement joins TRBV28 to TRBJ1-1; the match to TRBD1 covers 9 bases. Germline CDR1 MDHEN, CDR2 SYDVKM. With V trimmed by 3 bases and J by 9 bases, 2 bases remained unmatched. The CDR3 runs to 12 residues. The DNA of the CDR3 is TGTGCCAGCAGTTTGGGACAGGGTAAAGCTTTCTTT. Its translation is CASSLGQGKAFF.

The chain links TRBV30 to TRBJ1-5; D unresolved. Trimming pared 5 bases from V and 6 bases from J, leaving 11 bases between. In germline, CDR1 is GTSNPN, CDR2 SVGIG (reference sequence). There are 12 residues in the CDR3. The CDR3 region is CAWDRWGQPQHF. The DNA of the CDR3 is TGTGCCTGGGACCGGTGGGGTCAGCCCCAGCATTTT.

V is TRBV28 and J is TRBJ2-2; possibly TRBD2 for D (5 bases). V lost 10 bases and J lost 6, with 24 bases in between. CDR3 length: 16 amino acids. The germline V gene encodes CDR1 MDHEN and CDR2 SYDVKM. CDR3 DNA sequence: TGTGCCACCCAACGAGGAGGTTCAAGTGAAGCCGGGGAGCTGTTTTTT. It yields the protein CATQRGGSSEAGELFF.

This chain connects TRBV7-3 to TRBJ1-2, with a weak D call TRBD1 (6 bases). The CDR3 runs 16 residues. The V gene's germline CDR1 is SGHTA and CDR2 FQGTGA. Trimming took off 5 bases at V and 6 bases at J, with 22 bases between the two ends. CDR3 sequence reads: CASSRIPDSGGDGYTF. In DNA, the CDR3 is TGTGCCAGCAGCCGAATCCCGGACAGTGGTGGAGATGGCTACACCTTC.

The chain employs TRBV4-3 and TRBJ2-7, with D possibly being TRBD2 (6 bases). CDR1 and CDR2 from the germline V gene are LGHNA and YSLEER. CDR3 length: 16 amino acids. V dropped 1 base and J dropped 2 bases, with 15 bases sitting between them. The chain's CDR3 is CASSQAPGTPTYEQYF. CDR3 bases: TGCGCCAGCAGCCAAGCCCCTGGGACTCCTACCTACGAGCAGTACTTC.

The chain joins TRBV7-9 to TRBJ2-7; D is tentatively TRBD1 or TRBD2 (5 bases each). V lost 4 bases to trimming and J lost 7 bases, with 20 bases between them. In germline, CDR1 is SEHNR, CDR2 FQNEAQ (reference sequence). The CDR3 totals 15 residues. The CDR3: CASSSRGASMREQYF. As DNA, the CDR3 is TGTGCCAGCAGCTCTAGAGGGGCAAGTATGAGGGAGCAGTACTTC.

V and J are TRBV7-6 and TRBJ2-5; the match to TRBD1 covers 9 bases. This CDR3 is 15 amino acids long. CDR1 SGHVS and CDR2 FNYEAQ come from the germline V gene. With 1 base clipped from V and 4 bases from J, the junction kept 4 bases outside the gene matches. Here the CDR3 reads CASSLGLGQGETQYF. As DNA, the CDR3 is TGTGCCAGCAGCTTAGGATTGGGACAGGGAGAGACCCAGTACTTC. Looking up the rest from reference TRBV7-6 and TRBJ2-5 gives the full variable domain: GAGVSQSPRYKVTKRGQDVALRCDPISGHVSLYWYRQALGQGPEFLTYFNYEAQQDKSGLPNDRFSAERPEGSISTLTIQRTEQRDSAMYRCASSLGLGQGETQYFGPGTRLLVL.

J is TRBJ2-3 and V is TRBV5-4; 7 nucleotides agree with TRBD1. The CDR3 totals 16 residues. Looked up from germline, CDR1 is SGHNT and CDR2 is YYREEE (reference sequence). Unmatched junction bases numbered 10, after V lost 6 bases and J lost 0 bases. The CDR3 loop reads CASTQSAGGSTDTQYF. The CDR3 nucleotides are TGTGCCAGCACCCAAAGTGCAGGGGGAAGCACAGATACGCAGTATTTT.

The chain carries TRBV7-2 and TRBJ1-2; no definite D call. V was cut by 1 base and J by 6 bases, with 12 bases left in between. The CDR3 covers 14 residues. Germline lookup yields CDR1 SGHTA and CDR2 FQGNSA. CDR3 coding DNA: TGTGCCAGCAGCTTAGTTGTTGAAGTGGATGGCTACACCTTC. This gives the protein CASSLVVEVDGYTF.

This chain connects TRBV5-6 to TRBJ2-1; D remains unclear. CDR1 and CDR2 (germline): SGHDT, YYEEEE. Trimming left V 1 base short and J 0 bases short, with 17 bases between. This CDR3 contains 18 residues. CDR3 amino acids: CASSLSFRLGSSYNEQFF. CDR3 DNA sequence: TGTGCCAGCAGCTTGTCGTTTCGACTGGGAAGCTCCTACAATGAGCAGTTCTTC. The entire variable domain, with the rest obtained from reference TRBV5-6 and TRBJ2-1, is as follows: DAGVTQSPTHLIKTRGQQVTLRCSPKSGHDTVSWYQQALGQGPQFIFQYYEEEERQRGNFPDRFSGHQFPNYSSELNVNALLLGDSALYLCASSLSFRLGSSYNEQFFGPGTRLTVL.

This chain joins TRBV10-1 and TRBJ2-7, with D possibly TRBD1 on 6 matching bases. CDR1 is WNHNN, CDR2 SYGVQD, per germline (reference sequence). This CDR3 contains 14 residues. V dropped 7 bases and J dropped 4 bases, with 17 bases sitting between them. CDR3: CASTPGTSKYEQYF. CDR3 in DNA: TGCGCCAGCACCCCCGGGACATCTAAGTACGAGCAGTACTTC.

The rearrangement uses TRBV7-8 and TRBJ1-1, with a weak D call TRBD1 (5 bases). Germline lookup yields CDR1 SGHVS and CDR2 FQNEAQ. The CDR3 spans 15 residues. V lost 1 base and J 4 bases, leaving 13 bases between the germline ends. The DNA for the CDR3 is TGTGCCAGCAGCTTAGTTTTCGGGGCCTTCACTGAAGCTTTCTTT. Protein sequence: CASSLVFGAFTEAFF.

This chain's CDR3 is CASSIHKSTLSGANVLTF. In nucleotides, the CDR3 is TGTGCCAGTAGTATACACAAATCAACCCTCTCTGGGGCCAACGTCCTGACTTTC. The chain combines TRBV19 with TRBJ2-6, with D unresolved. The germline V gene has CDR1 LNHDA and CDR2 SQIVND (reference sequence). This CDR3 contains 18 residues. The germline V and J ends were trimmed by 2 bases and 0 bases, with 14 bases remaining between them.

Here the CDR3 reads CASSQGGGPNQPQHF. CDR3 DNA: TGTGCCAGCAGCCAAGGAGGGGGGCCTAATCAGCCCCAGCATTTT. The chain links TRBV4-2 to TRBJ1-5; D may be TRBD1 (6 bases). The germline V gene has CDR1 LGHNA and CDR2 YNFKEQ. The CDR3 has 15 amino acids. Trimming shortened V by 1 base and J by 4 bases, and 11 bases separated the two germline ends.

V and J are TRBV5-4 and TRBJ2-3; D perhaps matches TRBD1 (6 bases). The ends were cut back, 2 bases at V and 1 base at J, with 11 bases in the middle. The CDR3 totals 15 residues. CDR1 is SGHNT and CDR2 is YYREEE in the germline V gene (reference sequence). The CDR3 sequence is CASSFLSGGTDTQYF. DNA of the CDR3: TGTGCCAGCAGCTTCTTGTCAGGGGGCACAGATACGCAGTATTTT.

The CDR3 protein is CASSPPAGGYNEQFF. CDR3 DNA sequence: TGTGCCAGCTCACCACCGGCGGGAGGTTACAATGAGCAGTTCTTC. This rearrangement joins TRBV18 to TRBJ2-1; 8 bases fit TRBD2. With 0 bases clipped from V and 4 bases from J, the junction kept 2 bases outside the gene matches. The CDR3 is 15 amino acids. Germline CDR1 is KGHSH and CDR2 is LQKENI.

Here the CDR3 reads CASSLQAGRNQPQHF. The CDR3, as DNA: TGTGCCAGCAGTCTCCAAGCCGGACGGAATCAGCCCCAGCATTTT. The chain uses TRBV28 and TRBJ1-5; D remains unclear. Germline CDR1 and CDR2: MDHEN and SYDVKM. This CDR3 has 15 amino acids. The germline V and J ends were trimmed by 5 bases and 4 bases, with 15 bases remaining between them.

This clone occurred once. CDR3 in amino acids: CASSQVDGRDVYEQYF. The CDR3 DNA reads as TGCGCCAGCAGCCAAGTCGACGGCAGGGACGTCTACGAGCAGTACTTC. This chain joins TRBV4-1 and TRBJ2-7; the D gene could be TRBD1 or TRBD2 (5 bases each). V was trimmed by 1 base and J by 3 bases, leaving 16 bases between them. CDR1 MGHRA and CDR2 YSYEKL come from the germline V gene. CDR3 size: 16 residues.

The rearrangement joins TRBV4-2 to TRBJ2-1; TRBD2 matches 7 bases. CDR1 is LGHNA and CDR2 is YNFKEQ in the germline V gene. The CDR3 extends over 15 amino acids. V lost 4 bases, J lost 7 bases, and 10 bases stayed unmatched. The CDR3 loop is CASSPPLTGLNEQFF. Here the CDR3 DNA reads TGTGCCAGCAGCCCCCCCCTTACGGGACTAAATGAGCAGTTCTTC.

This chain joins TRBV10-3 and TRBJ2-3; 12 nucleotides line up with TRBD2. The CDR3 is made up of 17 amino acids. J was trimmed by 5 bases and V by 6 bases; bases with no gene match: 12. Per germline, CDR1 ENHRY and CDR2 SYGVKD. The CDR3 region is CAIRERLAGDRGDTQYF. The CDR3 coding sequence is TGTGCCATCAGGGAGCGACTAGCGGGAGATCGTGGAGATACGCAGTATTTT.

This sequence joins TRBV25-1 and TRBJ2-3, with D perhaps TRBD1 (5 bases). The V end was cut by 5 bases, the J end by 0 bases, with 12 bases between. CDR1 is MGHDK, CDR2 SYGVNS, per germline. CDR3 length: 15 residues. The CDR3 coding sequence is TGTGCCAGCAGTCCCCAGGGTAGAAGCACAGATACGCAGTATTTT. Protein: CASSPQGRSTDTQYF.

This clone appeared once. The genes are TRBV19 and TRBJ2-1, with unresolved D. CDR3 length: 14 amino acids. The germline V gene encodes CDR1 LNHDA and CDR2 SQIVND (reference sequence). V lost 0 bases and J 4 bases, leaving 7 bases between the germline ends. CDR3 nucleotides: TGTGCCAGTAGTATAGATCAACGGTACAATGAGCAGTTCTTC. Translation: CASSIDQRYNEQFF.